These 29 T cell receptor beta chains were all obtained from the same sample, sequenced in a study of T-cell reconstitution after alpha-beta-depleted transplantation in children. Unique molecular identifiers were built into the TCRbeta library. MiXCR was run by TCRdb on the PCR reads, yielding one entry per CDR3 protein. The sample shows about 540,000 distinct CDR3 sequences, 15% to 20% of them seen only once. This specimen was PBMCs from the stem cell graft donor, taken from the stem cell graft. All receptors derive from a human donor who donated a stem cell graft to a child with acute lymphoblastic leukemia.

The V and J genes are TRBV5-4 and TRBJ2-7; possibly TRBD2 for D (5 bases). Trimming left V 4 bases short and J 2 bases short, with 16 bases between. The germline CDR1 and CDR2 sequences are SGHNT and YYREEE (reference sequence). The CDR3 contains 15 residues. CDR3 sequence (DNA): TGTGCCAGCAGCCCCGAGGCTAGCTTAACCTACGAGCAGTACTTC. It translates to CASSPEASLTYEQYF. Combining the CDR3 with reference TRBV5-4 and TRBJ2-7 gives the whole variable domain ETGVTQSPTHLIKTRGQQVTLRCSSQSGHNTVSWYQQALGQGPQFIFQYYREEENGRGNFPPRFSGLQFPNYSSELNVNALELDDSALYLCASSPEASLTYEQYFGPGTRLTVT.

This clonotype was detected a few times. The chain combines TRBV20-1 with TRBJ2-5, with 11 bases fitting TRBD2. The germline gives CDR1 DFQATT, CDR2 SNEGSKA (reference sequence). The CDR3 runs to 14 residues. The V segment lost 5 bases and the J segment 5 bases; nucleotides outside the gene matches: 7. This CDR3 is CSAYTTSGTETQYF. The CDR3 DNA reads TGCAGTGCTTATACGACTAGCGGGACTGAGACCCAGTACTTC.

The gene calls are TRBV9 and TRBJ2-7; TRBD2 matches at 8 bases. The CDR3 is 14 residues long. Germline CDR1 and CDR2: SGDLS and YYNGEE. The ends lost 6 bases at V and 2 bases at J; junction bases unmatched: 7. The chain's CDR3 is CASTTSAGAYEQYF. As DNA, the CDR3 is TGTGCCAGCACCACGTCAGCGGGGGCCTACGAGCAGTACTTC.

The chain uses TRBV7-8 and TRBJ2-7; TRBD2 is a possible D gene (5 bases). The CDR3 is made up of 12 amino acids. CDR1 is SGHVS and CDR2 is FQNEAQ in the germline V gene. With 2 bases removed from V and 6 bases from J, the gap between germline ends came to 8 bases. CDR3 bases: TGTGCCAGCAGCTTACAGAGGGCCGAGCAGTACTTC. Translated: CASSLQRAEQYF.

The rearrangement joins TRBV4-1 to TRBJ1-2; TRBD1 matches 8 bases. There are 15 residues in the CDR3. The junction had 8 bases not matched to a gene; V was cut back by 0 bases and J by 8 bases. The germline V gene has CDR1 MGHRA and CDR2 YSYEKL. Here the CDR3 DNA reads TGCGCCAGCAGCCAAGAAAGGCTGGGACAGGCAGGCTACACCTTC. Protein: CASSQERLGQAGYTF.

The chain has TRBV20-1 and TRBJ2-7; TRBD2 matches at 7 bases. Trimming removed 6 bases from V and 3 bases from J; junction bases left unmatched: 8. Germline loops: CDR1 DFQATT, CDR2 SNEGSKA (reference sequence). The CDR3 consists of 13 residues. Here the CDR3 DNA reads TGCAGTGCGCTAAGGCGGGAGTACTACGAGCAGTACTTC. Protein product: CSALRREYYEQYF.

V usage is TRBV2 and J usage is TRBJ2-7; D call uncertain. The CDR3 is 14 residues long. The V gene's germline CDR1 is SNHLY and CDR2 FYNNEI. The germline V and J ends were trimmed by 1 base and 1 base, with 8 bases remaining between them. In nucleotides, the CDR3 is TGTGCCAGCAGTGAAGTTGGCGCGTCCTACGAGCAGTACTTC. Its protein product is CASSEVGASYEQYF.

Only a few counts were recorded for this clonotype. V gene TRBV20-1 combines with J gene TRBJ1-1; possible D gene TRBD1, 5 bases. CDR3 size: 12 residues. The V and J ends lost 0 bases and 10 bases respectively, with 12 bases between them. Per germline, CDR1 DFQATT and CDR2 SNEGSKA (reference sequence). The CDR3 is CSAREGGGIAFF. The CDR3 DNA sequence: TGCAGTGCTAGAGAGGGTGGGGGAATAGCTTTCTTT.

This clonotype was found a few times. This rearrangement joins TRBV7-6 to TRBJ1-2; a weak D match, TRBD1 (5 bases). CDR1 is SGHVS, CDR2 FNYEAQ, per germline. The CDR3 has 18 residues. The ends were cut back, 0 bases at V and 2 bases at J, with 19 bases in the middle. The CDR3, as DNA: TGTGCCAGCAGCTTAGCGAATCGTGCGGGGCAGCCGAACTATGGCTACACCTTC. It yields the protein CASSLANRAGQPNYGYTF.

The chain links TRBV20-1 to TRBJ2-1; D possibly corresponds to TRBD1 (6 bases). The CDR3 contains 15 residues. Trimming took 1 base from V and 7 from J, leaving 17 bases between them. The germline V gene encodes CDR1 DFQATT and CDR2 SNEGSKA (reference sequence). The CDR3 nucleotides read TGCAGTGCTAGAGGAGAAAGGGGGAGAGGGAATGAGCAGTTCTTC. It is translated as CSARGERGRGNEQFF.

This sequence joins TRBV2 and TRBJ1-1; 8 positions match TRBD1. After removal of 7 bases from V and 0 bases from J, the junction contained 4 bases not matched to a gene. CDR3 size: 14 residues. Germline values: CDR1 SNHLY, CDR2 FYNNEI. The CDR3 coding sequence is TGTGCCAGCATTCGGACAGGGATGAACACTGAAGCTTTCTTT. It is translated as CASIRTGMNTEAFF.

CDR3 residues: CSARDRAAQGYTF. The CDR3 DNA follows: TGCAGTGCTAGAGACCGGGCAGCCCAAGGCTACACCTTC. The rearrangement links TRBV20-1 to TRBJ1-2; D is ambiguous. CDR3 length equals 13 residues. Trimming removed 0 bases at V and 8 bases at J, with 13 bases between. CDR1 is DFQATT and CDR2 is SNEGSKA in the germline V gene (reference sequence).

This clonotype turned up a few times. This chain uses TRBV5-1 with TRBJ2-3, with D possibly being TRBD2 (6 bases). This CDR3 is 15 amino acids long. Germline CDR1 SGHRS, CDR2 YFSETQ. Trimming took 0 bases from V and 4 from J, leaving 12 bases between them. The CDR3, as DNA: TGCGCCAGCAGCTTGGGGGGAGGAGGGCCAGATACGCAGTATTTT. Protein product: CASSLGGGGPDTQYF.

The V gene is TRBV7-9, the J gene TRBJ2-7; 9 bases map to TRBD2. The CDR3 is 14 amino acids. The J segment lost 4 bases and the V segment lost 8 bases, leaving 9 bases of the junction unmatched. The germline V gene encodes CDR1 SEHNR and CDR2 FQNEAQ (reference sequence). CDR3 DNA sequence: TGTGCCAGCGGACGAGCGGGAGGTTCTTACGAGCAGTACTTC. Its protein product is CASGRAGGSYEQYF.

This chain connects TRBV7-2 to TRBJ2-5; D uncertain. The CDR3 covers 13 residues. Trimming took 4 bases from V and 5 from J, leaving 11 bases between them. Germline lookup yields CDR1 SGHTA and CDR2 FQGNSA. CDR3 sequence reads: CASSWTPFETQYF. As DNA, the CDR3 is TGTGCCAGCAGCTGGACCCCATTTGAGACCCAGTACTTC.

This clonotype has more than one count but fewer than ten. The chain recombines TRBV15 with TRBJ1-1, with a possible D match to TRBD1 (5 bases). Germline V gene data show CDR1 as LNHNV and CDR2 as YYDKDF (reference sequence). The ends were cut back, 0 bases at V and 6 bases at J, with 11 bases in the middle. The CDR3 has 14 amino acids. CDR3 sequence: CATSRDRGGSEAFF. The CDR3 DNA is TGTGCCACCAGCAGAGATCGGGGGGGATCTGAAGCTTTCTTT.

The chain is built from TRBV2 and TRBJ2-1; 7 bases are a match to TRBD1. The CDR3 extends over 15 amino acids. From germline, CDR1 is SNHLY and CDR2 FYNNEI. Germline trimming cut 6 bases from V and 2 bases from J; bases unmatched to any gene: 7. The CDR3, as DNA: TGTGCCAGCAGAGTTAGTACAGGGGCCTACAATGAGCAGTTCTTC. It translates to CASRVSTGAYNEQFF.

In this sample, this clonotype turned up many times. The chain combines TRBV5-6 with TRBJ1-4; no firm D call. The CDR3 contains 16 residues. The V gene's germline CDR1 is SGHDT and CDR2 YYEEEE. The V end was cut by 1 base, the J end by 0 bases, with 10 bases between. CDR3 sequence: CASSLYWATTNEKLFF. For the CDR3, the DNA is TGTGCCAGCAGCTTGTATTGGGCAACAACTAATGAAAAACTGTTTTTT.

This clonotype was detected only a few times. This chain joins TRBV14 and TRBJ2-1, with D perhaps TRBD2 (6 bases). The CDR3 has 14 amino acids. Looked up from germline, CDR1 is SGHDN and CDR2 is FVKESK. Trimming took 3 bases from V and 4 from J, leaving 10 bases between them. The CDR3 loop is CASSQRLEYNEQFF. The CDR3 coding sequence is TGTGCCAGCAGCCAGAGACTAGAATACAATGAGCAGTTCTTC.

The chain has TRBV20-1 and TRBJ2-1; D gene ambiguous. The germline V gene encodes CDR1 DFQATT and CDR2 SNEGSKA (reference sequence). Trimming shortened V by 0 bases and J by 1 base, and 16 bases separated the two germline ends. This CDR3 has 17 amino acids. CDR3 residues: CSARDPDSQVSYNEQFF. In DNA, the CDR3 is TGCAGTGCTAGAGATCCCGACTCCCAGGTGTCCTACAATGAGCAGTTCTTC.

This chain connects TRBV5-1 to TRBJ1-4; 7 nucleotides agree with TRBD1. Germline loops: CDR1 SGHRS, CDR2 YFSETQ. The CDR3 runs 15 residues. Unmatched junction bases numbered 12, after V lost 0 bases and J lost 13 bases. The CDR3 loop is CASSLDGTAEIGLFF. The CDR3 coding sequence is TGCGCCAGCAGCTTGGACGGGACAGCGGAAATTGGACTGTTTTTT.

The chain uses TRBV10-3 and TRBJ2-1; 14 bases are a match to TRBD2. The germline CDR1 and CDR2 sequences are ENHRY and SYGVKD. V gave up 9 bases and J gave up 4 bases; unmatched junction bases: 11. CDR3 length: 17 residues. DNA for the CDR3: TGTGCCATAGGGACTAGCGGGAGAATGAAGGCTTACAATGAGCAGTTCTTC. Encoded protein: CAIGTSGRMKAYNEQFF.

This clonotype has more than one count but fewer than ten. V usage is TRBV6-1 and J usage is TRBJ1-2; 7 bases match TRBD1. CDR1 and CDR2 from the germline V gene are MNHNS and SASEGT. The CDR3 is 15 amino acids. After removal of 4 bases from V and 3 bases from J, the junction contained 8 bases not matched to a gene. This CDR3 is CASSGGGTGDYGYTF. CDR3 DNA sequence: TGTGCCAGCAGTGGAGGGGGTACAGGGGACTATGGCTACACCTTC.

The chain recombines TRBV7-8 with TRBJ2-1; D is unclear. Trimming removed 0 bases from V and 5 bases from J, with 5 bases in between. From germline, CDR1 is SGHVS and CDR2 FQNEAQ. This CDR3 contains 13 residues. The CDR3 DNA is TGTGCCAGCAGCTTAGCCCACCACAATGAGCAGTTCTTC. Encoded protein: CASSLAHHNEQFF.

This CDR3 is CASSTGTSVETQYF. For the CDR3, the DNA is TGTGCCAGCAGCACCGGGACTAGCGTAGAGACCCAGTACTTC. The rearrangement joins TRBV7-7 to TRBJ2-5; 10 bases align to TRBD2. The germline gives CDR1 SSHAT, CDR2 FNYEAQ (reference sequence). V lost 5 bases to trimming and J lost 4 bases; unmatched junction nucleotides: 4. The CDR3 has 14 residues.

This clonotype occurred a few times. The genes are TRBV15 and TRBJ2-7; no clear D. Per the germline V gene, CDR1 is LNHNV and CDR2 is YYDKDF (reference sequence). The ends were cut back, 5 bases at V and 3 bases at J, with 14 bases in the middle. The CDR3 has 14 amino acids. DNA of the CDR3: TGTGCCACCAGCCTAGGAGCCCTTAACTACGAGCAGTACTTC. Amino acids: CATSLGALNYEQYF.

In this sample, this clonotype turned up many times. The J gene is TRBJ2-1, the V gene TRBV4-1; TRBD2 matches 9 bases. CDR3 length: 18 amino acids. Germline V gives CDR1 MGHRA, CDR2 YSYEKL. After removal of 1 base from V and 0 bases from J, the junction contained 7 bases not matched to a gene. The CDR3 DNA reads TGCGCCAGCAGCCAAGTCCTAGCGGGGTCGCGCTCCTACAATGAGCAGTTCTTC. Encoded protein: CASSQVLAGSRSYNEQFF.

This clonotype was detected ten times or more. The chain couples TRBV5-1 to TRBJ2-7, with TRBD2 matching over 13 bases. This CDR3 region has 17 residues. The V segment lost 5 bases and the J segment 3 bases; nucleotides outside the gene matches: 11. Germline CDR1 SGHRS, CDR2 YFSETQ. The CDR3 DNA is TGCGCCAGCAGTTCTATTCCGGGACTAGCGGGATTCTACGAGCAGTACTTC. This sequence encodes CASSSIPGLAGFYEQYF.

This sequence joins TRBV5-1 and TRBJ1-2; tentative D call: TRBD1 (5 bases). Germline V gives CDR1 SGHRS, CDR2 YFSETQ. V was shortened by 4 bases and J by 5 bases, with 9 bases between the two germline ends. CDR3 length: 12 residues. In DNA form, the CDR3 reads TGCGCCAGCAGCAAGACAGAGTATGGCTACACCTTC. It translates to CASSKTEYGYTF. Based on the CDR3 plus reference TRBV5-1 and TRBJ1-2, the full variable domain is KAGVTQTPRYLIKTRGQQVTLSCSPISGHRSVSWYQQTPGQGLQFLFEYFSETQRNKGNFPGRFSGRQFSNSRSEMNVSTLELGDSALYLCASSKTEYGYTFGSGTRLTVV.